This entry lists 14 T cell receptor beta chains sequenced from one sample in a study of cytomegalovirus exposure and HLA in healthy donors (dated by TCRdb to 2016 to 2017). The library relied on the immunoSEQ multiplex PCR assay. A mixture of 60 forward primers for TCR Vbeta segments and 13 reverse primers for TCR Jbeta segments was used in the multiplex PCR. What TCRdb holds here is the immuneACCESS table cut down to in-frame rearrangements. Part of the clones is not present; checked against another copy, under half of the missing clones reflect an unresolved V gene, and the others are unexplained. Across this sample there are approximately 180,000 clones, with around 87% seen only once. Clones ranked in the top ten supply 1.5% to 2% of the sample. The sample taken for sequencing was PBMCs. These receptors were taken from a woman aged 18-29 years in good health and CMV-seronegative.

This clone was found a few times. The chain recombines TRBV7-6 with TRBJ1-5; D not resolved. Trimming shortened V by 11 bases and J by 4 bases, and 6 bases separated the two germline ends. CDR1 is SGHVS, CDR2 FNYEAQ, per germline. This CDR3 has 10 amino acids. CDR3 nucleotide sequence: TGTGCCCGTCCTAATCAGCCCCAGCATTTT. Translating gives CARPNQPQHF.

The V and J genes are TRBV30 and TRBJ2-1; 14 nucleotides agree with TRBD2. CDR3 length: 14 residues. V was pared by 7 bases and J by 7 bases, with 6 bases of the junction left unmatched. Per germline, CDR1 GTSNPN and CDR2 SVGIG (reference sequence). The CDR3 DNA reads TGTGCCTCTTCCGGGACTAGCGGGAGTAATGAGCAGTTCTTC. This gives the protein CASSGTSGSNEQFF.

The rearrangement links TRBV27 to TRBJ1-4; D uncertain. From germline, CDR1 is MNHEY and CDR2 SMNVEV (reference sequence). The ends were cut back, 5 bases at V and 2 bases at J, with 9 bases in the middle. The CDR3 consists of 14 residues. The DNA of the CDR3 is TGTGCCAGCAGTCATCATGGCACTAATGAAAAACTGTTTTTT. Protein: CASSHHGTNEKLFF.

V and J are TRBV27 and TRBJ2-1, with 7 bases lining up with TRBD1. With 4 bases clipped from V and 2 bases from J, the junction kept 8 bases outside the gene matches. This CDR3 comprises 16 residues. Germline V gives CDR1 MNHEY, CDR2 SMNVEV (reference sequence). CDR3 loop: CASSSPVRGPYNEQFF. Written as DNA, the CDR3 is TGTGCCAGCAGTTCTCCGGTGAGGGGGCCCTACAATGAGCAGTTCTTC.

This clone was found a few times. The chain carries TRBV5-1 and TRBJ1-1; TRBD1 matches 7 bases. Per the germline V gene, CDR1 is SGHRS and CDR2 is YFSETQ. This CDR3 contains 14 residues. Trimming took 4 bases from V and 5 from J; bases not matched to a gene: 8. Here the CDR3 DNA reads TGCGCCAGCAGCCGGACAGGAATCCGGACTGAAGCTTTCTTT. It yields the protein CASSRTGIRTEAFF.

This rearrangement joins TRBV5-8 to TRBJ1-5; TRBD1 is a possible D gene (5 bases). Trimming shortened V by 6 bases and J by 7 bases, and 17 bases separated the two germline ends. The CDR3 runs to 14 residues. CDR1 is SGHTS and CDR2 is YDEGEE in the germline V gene. This CDR3 reads CASNPRGEVQPQHF. The CDR3 DNA reads as TGTGCCAGCAACCCCCGGGGGGAGGTGCAGCCCCAGCATTTT.

The J gene is TRBJ2-1, the V gene TRBV7-9, with TRBD2 matching 11 bases. The germline gives CDR1 SEHNR, CDR2 FQNEAQ (reference sequence). V gave up 6 bases and J gave up 1 base; unmatched junction bases: 14. This CDR3 contains 19 residues. This chain's CDR3 is CASRPRLAGPHGSYNEQFF. The CDR3 DNA reads TGTGCCAGCAGACCCAGACTAGCGGGACCACACGGGTCCTACAATGAGCAGTTCTTC.

This chain uses TRBV21-1 with TRBJ1-6; the table calls TRBD1, which could not be checked here. TRBV21-1 is listed as a pseudogene. The CDR3 covers 13 residues. In DNA, the CDR3 is TGTGCCAGCAGCGAACGCCGGGACAGCCGATGGGACTTT. This gives the protein CASSERRDSRWDF.

This chain links TRBV5-4 with TRBJ1-5, with D unresolved. Germline V gene data show CDR1 as SGHNT and CDR2 as YYREEE (reference sequence). V was shortened by 4 bases and J by 5 bases, with 13 bases between the two germline ends. The CDR3 is 14 amino acids. The CDR3: CASSQDGSDQPQHF. The DNA of the CDR3 is TGTGCCAGCAGCCAGGATGGGTCTGATCAGCCCCAGCATTTT.

The V call is TRBV10-3, the J call TRBJ2-7; TRBD2 agrees at 8 bases. Unmatched junction bases numbered 5, after V lost 3 bases and J lost 1 base. This CDR3 is built from 15 residues. Germline-derived CDR1 and CDR2 are ENHRY and SYGVKD. The CDR3 region is CAISEVPGGSYEQYF. The CDR3 nucleotides read TGTGCCATCAGTGAAGTGCCGGGAGGGTCCTACGAGCAGTACTTC.

The chain couples TRBV5-1 to TRBJ1-2; D is perhaps TRBD1 (5 bases). The CDR3 runs 12 residues. The germline V and J ends were trimmed by 4 bases and 4 bases, with 8 bases remaining between them. Per the germline V gene, CDR1 is SGHRS and CDR2 is YFSETQ. The DNA of the CDR3 is TGCGCCAGCAGCCGCCAGGGCTATGGCTACACCTTC. Protein: CASSRQGYGYTF. The full variable domain, with the rest looked up from reference TRBV5-1 and TRBJ1-2, is KAGVTQTPRYLIKTRGQQVTLSCSPISGHRSVSWYQQTPGQGLQFLFEYFSETQRNKGNFPGRFSGRQFSNSRSEMNVSTLELGDSALYLCASSRQGYGYTFGSGTRLTVV.

CDR3 nucleotides: TGTGCCAGCATGGACAAGATCAGATTTAACTATGGCTACACCTTC. This sequence encodes CASMDKIRFNYGYTF. V gene TRBV2 combines with J gene TRBJ1-2, with a tentative D call TRBD1 (5 bases). The CDR3 length is 15 residues. Germline lookup yields CDR1 SNHLY and CDR2 FYNNEI. The V end lost 7 bases, the J end lost 1 base, and 16 bases lay between the germline ends.

The rearrangement links TRBV9 to TRBJ2-7; 8 positions match TRBD2. The CDR3 is made up of 14 amino acids. J was trimmed by 1 base and V by 1 base; bases with no gene match: 1. CDR1 is SGDLS, CDR2 YYNGEE, per germline. CDR3 coding DNA: TGTGCCAGCAGCGTACTAGCGGGTTCCTACGAGCAGTACTTC. Translating it yields CASSVLAGSYEQYF.

The rearrangement joins TRBV5-1 to TRBJ2-1, with 11 positions matching TRBD2. V was clipped by 1 base and J by 2 bases; unmatched bases: 5. The CDR3 has 17 amino acids. In germline, CDR1 is SGHRS, CDR2 YFSETQ. The CDR3 DNA reads as TGCGCCAGCAGCTTGACTAGCGGGGGAGCTGCCTACAATGAGCAGTTCTTC. The encoded protein is CASSLTSGGAAYNEQFF.